The source of this T cell receptor (beta chain) is a study of blood T cells in healthy people across ages. Background on the study: With template switching, about one barcoded beta molecule was captured per two T cells.

Of note for this clonotype: As the CDR3 is not closed by the conserved phenylalanine or tryptophan, this likely results from a read error.

The use of a sample-barcoded 5' primer and a J-beta primer mix characterized a second PCR of 7 to 11 cycles. From the 5' RACE reads, TCRdb called clonotypes with MiXCR, one entry per CDR3 protein. The sample has approximately 1.5 million distinct CDR3 sequences, about 42% seen once. The CDR3 covers 15 residues. Samples each had at least 6 micrograms of total RNA extracted. The TCR sequence derives from a woman between 18 and 29 years old in good health. The chain is built from TRBV12-3 or TRBV12-4 and TRBJ2-4; D is perhaps TRBD2 (7 bases). Matching the DNA end better, TRBJ2-7 makes the J call doubtful. The sample was blood. CDR3 in amino acids: CASSPVGGLSYEQYL. DNA for the CDR3: TGTGCCAGCAGCCCCGTGGGGGGGCTAAGCTACGAGCAGTACTTA.